This T cell receptor beta chain was profiled in a study of blood T cells in healthy people across ages. Combining a sample-barcoded 5' primer with a J-beta primer mix, a second PCR ran for roughly 7 to 12 cycles. TCRdb processed the 5' RACE reads anew with MiXCR; each CDR3 protein has one entry. Among under 1 million distinct CDR3 sequences listed, around 43% were seen once. This clonotype was picked up one time. V dropped 8 bases and J dropped 0 bases, with 14 bases sitting between them. The CDR3 contains 14 residues. Germline lookup yields CDR1 SEHNR and CDR2 FQNEAQ (reference sequence). The source material was blood. The chain couples TRBV7-9 to TRBJ2-7; D is uncertain. This sequence was found in a man aged 55-75 years in good health. The CDR3 is CASGYDGDSYEQYF. CDR3 bases: TGTGCCAGCGGTTATGACGGAGACTCCTACGAGCAGTACTTC.